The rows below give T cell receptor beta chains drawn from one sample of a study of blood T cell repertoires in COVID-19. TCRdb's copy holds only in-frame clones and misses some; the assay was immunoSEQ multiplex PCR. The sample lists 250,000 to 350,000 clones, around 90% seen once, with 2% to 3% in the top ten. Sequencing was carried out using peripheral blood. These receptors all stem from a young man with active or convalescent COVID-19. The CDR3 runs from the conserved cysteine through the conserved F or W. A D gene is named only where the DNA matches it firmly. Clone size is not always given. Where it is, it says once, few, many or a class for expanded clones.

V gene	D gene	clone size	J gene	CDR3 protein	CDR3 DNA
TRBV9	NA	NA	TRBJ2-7	CASSALGSSYEQYF	TGTGCCAGCAGCGCCCTGGGGAGCTCCTACGAGCAGTACTTC
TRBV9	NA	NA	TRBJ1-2	CASSSGGGYTF	TGTGCCAGCAGCTCCGGAGGAGGCTACACCTTC
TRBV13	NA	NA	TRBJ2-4	CASSFPLAKNIQYF	TGTGCCAGCAGCTTCCCCCTAGCCAAAAACATTCAGTACTTC
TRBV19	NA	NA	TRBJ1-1	CASSLGGAEAFF	TGTGCCAGTAGTTTAGGGGGGGCTGAAGCTTTCTTT
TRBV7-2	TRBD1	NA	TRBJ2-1	CASSSVPGQGYNEQFF	TGTGCCAGCAGCTCCGTGCCGGGACAGGGTTACAATGAGCAGTTCTTC
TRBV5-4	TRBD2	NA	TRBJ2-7	CASSGGLAGVSEQYF	TGTGCCAGCAGCGGGGGACTAGCGGGAGTCAGCGAGCAGTACTTC
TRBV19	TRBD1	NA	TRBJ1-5	CASSIDAGQGAGGNQPQHF	TGTGCCAGTAGTATAGATGCGGGACAGGGGGCAGGTGGCAATCAGCCCCAGCATTTT
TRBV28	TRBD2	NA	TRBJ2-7	CASSPRGRGGEQYF	TGTGCCAGCAGTCCCCGCGGCCGCGGGGGCGAGCAGTACTTC
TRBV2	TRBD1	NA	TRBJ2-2	CASRPRQGAGNTGELFF	TGTGCCAGCCGGCCCCGGCAGGGGGCGGGGAACACCGGGGAGCTGTTTTTT
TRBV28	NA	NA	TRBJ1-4	CASSLYRGSTNEKLFF	TGTGCCAGCAGTTTATATCGGGGGTCAACTAATGAAAAACTGTTTTTT
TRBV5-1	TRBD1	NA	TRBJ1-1	CASSSLQGTEAFF	TGCGCCAGCAGCTCATTACAGGGGACTGAAGCTTTCTTT
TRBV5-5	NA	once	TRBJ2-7	CASSPFGDINEQYF	TGTGCCAGCAGCCCTTTTGGGGACATCAACGAGCAGTACTTC
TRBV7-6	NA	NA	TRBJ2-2	CASSPSNTGELFF	TGTGCCAGCAGCCCGTCGAACACCGGGGAGCTGTTTTTT
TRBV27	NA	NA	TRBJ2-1	CASSYGLNYNEQFF	TGTGCCAGCAGTTACGGACTGAATTACAATGAGCAGTTCTTC
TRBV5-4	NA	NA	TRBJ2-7	CASSLGPPSEQYF	TGTGCCAGCAGCTTGGGACCCCCTAGCGAGCAGTACTTC
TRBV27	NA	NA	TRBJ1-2	CASKGTLSIGYTF	TGTGCCAGCAAGGGGACACTTAGTATTGGCTACACCTTC
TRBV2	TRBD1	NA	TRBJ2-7	CASRVGTGGSHEQYF	TGTGCCAGCAGAGTTGGGACAGGGGGTTCCCACGAGCAGTACTTC
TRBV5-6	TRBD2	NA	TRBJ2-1	CASSLSGRYANEQFF	TGTGCCAGCAGCCTCAGCGGGAGGTACGCCAATGAGCAGTTCTTC
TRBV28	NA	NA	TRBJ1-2	CASRTTGYGYTF	TGTGCCAGCAGAACAACGGGGTATGGCTACACCTTC
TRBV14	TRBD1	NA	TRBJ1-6	CASSQVRGHSPLHF	TGTGCCAGCAGCCAAGTAAGGGGGCATTCACCCCTCCACTTT
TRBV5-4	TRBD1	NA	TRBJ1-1	CASSLNRGRIEAFF	TGTGCCAGCAGCTTGAACAGGGGGCGGATTGAAGCTTTCTTT
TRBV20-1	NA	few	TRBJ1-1	CSASVAFGTEAFF	TGCAGTGCTAGTGTGGCATTTGGCACTGAAGCTTTCTTT
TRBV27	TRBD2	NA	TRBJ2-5	CASSPLDSAGAQYF	TGTGCCAGCAGTCCGTTAGACAGCGCGGGGGCCCAGTACTTC
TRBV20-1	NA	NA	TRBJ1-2	CSASFQRDNYGYTF	TGCAGTGCTAGTTTTCAGCGTGATAACTATGGCTACACCTTC
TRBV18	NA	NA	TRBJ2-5	CASSPGLEETQYF	TGTGCCAGCTCACCAGGTCTAGAAGAGACCCAGTACTTC
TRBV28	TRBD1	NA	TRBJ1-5	CASSRRQGASPDQPQHF	TGTGCCAGCAGTCGGCGACAGGGGGCTTCTCCCGATCAGCCCCAGCATTTT
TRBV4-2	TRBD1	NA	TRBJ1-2	CASSARGPDGYTF	TGTGCCAGCAGCGCCAGGGGGCCCGATGGCTACACCTTC
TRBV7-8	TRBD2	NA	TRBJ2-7	CASSSWTSAGTYEQYF	TGTGCCAGCAGCTCTTGGACTAGCGCGGGTACCTACGAGCAGTACTTC
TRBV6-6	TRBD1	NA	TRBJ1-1	CASSIPGGEAFF	TGTGCCAGCAGTATCCCAGGGGGTGAAGCTTTCTTT
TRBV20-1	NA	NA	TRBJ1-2	CSVFFGGGYTF	TGCAGTGTCTTCTTCGGGGGTGGCTACACCTTC
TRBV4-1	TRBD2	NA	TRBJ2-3	CASRPKPGLAGLAQYF	TGCGCCAGCAGACCAAAACCGGGACTAGCGGGATTGGCGCAGTATTTT
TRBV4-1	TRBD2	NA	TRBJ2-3	CASSRGLAGTDTQYF	TGCGCCAGCAGCCGCGGACTAGCGGGAACAGATACGCAGTATTTT
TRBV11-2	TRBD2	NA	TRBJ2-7	CASSLVASGSYEQYF	TGTGCCAGCAGCTTAGTGGCTAGCGGGAGTTACGAGCAGTACTTC